The T cell receptor (beta chain) under discussion was sequenced for a study of glioma-infiltrating T cells after dendritic cell vaccination. Looking at the study overall: At biweekly intervals, patients got three intradermal dendritic cell vaccine injections.

The CDR3 runs to 15 residues. Germline trimming cut 0 bases from V and 6 bases from J; bases unmatched to any gene: 1. Germline V gives CDR1 SGHAT, CDR2 FQNNGV. Profiled with immunoSEQ multiplex PCR; TCRdb holds only in-frame clones, not every one. This table holds under 40,000 clones, 85% to 95% found once. The chain couples TRBV11-2 to TRBJ2-2; 10 bases are a match to TRBD1. The sequence came from a human donor with glioblastoma. This material consisted of blood, taken before dendritic cell vaccination. The CDR3 loop is CASSLETGGPGELFF. CDR3 nucleotides: TGTGCCAGCAGCTTAGAGACAGGGGGCCCCGGGGAGCTGTTTTTT.